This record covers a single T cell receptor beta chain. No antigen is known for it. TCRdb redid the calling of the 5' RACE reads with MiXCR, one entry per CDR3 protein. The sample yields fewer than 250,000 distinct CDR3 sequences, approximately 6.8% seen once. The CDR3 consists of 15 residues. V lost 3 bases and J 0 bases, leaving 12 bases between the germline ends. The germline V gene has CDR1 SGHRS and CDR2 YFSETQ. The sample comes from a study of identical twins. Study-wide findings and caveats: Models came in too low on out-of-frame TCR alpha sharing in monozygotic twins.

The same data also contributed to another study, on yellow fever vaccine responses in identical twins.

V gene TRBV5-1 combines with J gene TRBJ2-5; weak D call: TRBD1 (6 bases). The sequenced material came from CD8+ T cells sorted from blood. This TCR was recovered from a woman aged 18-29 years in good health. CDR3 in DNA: TGCGCCAGCAGCTCCTCAGGGGCGTACCAAGAGACCCAGTACTTC. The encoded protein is CASSSSGAYQETQYF.